The following is a T cell receptor beta chain sequence with its context. This sample is part of a study of blood T cell repertoires in COVID-19. Study context: Donors in the United States, Italy and Spain gave samples during acute or convalescent COVID-19. The cDNA or gDNA used as material had been derived from T cells, B-cell-depleted T cells, or PBMCs.

In the source study's methods: Reference gene primer amplification in the assay estimated nucleated cell counts. The method was immunoSEQ multiplex PCR; TCRdb's version includes in-frame clones alone and lacks a portion of them. V and J calls and clone size are those listed in that table; D and trimming were worked out from the DNA. This sample has about 250,000 clones, with around 88% found just once. This sequence was found in a woman in her 30s with COVID-19, enrolled during active disease. Sequencing was done on a sample of peripheral blood.

The chain's CDR3 is CASRDGRGGSDTQYF. The CDR3 DNA follows: TGTGCCAGCCGGGACGGTCGGGGGGGCTCGGATACGCAGTATTTT. V usage is TRBV18 and J usage is TRBJ2-3; TRBD2 agrees at 8 bases. The V segment lost 8 bases and the J segment 6 bases; nucleotides outside the gene matches: 13. In germline, CDR1 is KGHSH, CDR2 LQKENI. The CDR3 runs 15 residues.